The rows below give T cell receptor beta chains drawn from one sample of a study of T cells in localized non-small cell lung cancer. Repertoires were generated with immunoSEQ multiplex PCR, while TCRdb's copy carries only in-frame clones and drops some. This table holds 1,500 to 2,000 clones, just under 40% found once. This sample comprised lung tumor tissue, obtained before any cancer treatment. The receptors originated from a woman aged 35 to 69 with stage I lung adenocarcinoma. The CDR3 runs from the conserved cysteine through the conserved F or W. The D gene is left open where the match is weak. Clone size appears in some rows only: once, few, many, or a class for an expanded clone.

v_gene	d_gene	abundance	j_gene	CDR3aa	CDR3nt
TRBV18	TRBD1	.	TRBJ1-1	CASSQDRVVAEAFF	TGTGCCAGCTCACAGGACAGGGTGGTCGCTGAAGCTTTCTTT
TRBV9	.	.	TRBJ1-1	CASRSRDTDAFF	TGTGCCAGCAGGTCCCGGGACACGGATGCTTTCTTT
TRBV30	.	.	TRBJ2-5	CAWNPTGRTKETQYF	TGTGCCTGGAATCCGACAGGGAGGACCAAAGAGACCCAGTACTTC
TRBV19	.	.	TRBJ1-4	CASSIFAGRNEKLFF	TGTGCCAGTAGTATTTTCGCAGGGCGAAATGAAAAACTGTTTTTT
TRBV19	.	.	TRBJ1-2	CASGPPNYGYTF	TGTGCCAGCGGGCCACCTAACTATGGCTACACTTTC
TRBV30	TRBD1	few	TRBJ1-5	CAWSVEGGYQPQHF	TGTGCCTGGAGTGTCGAAGGGGGCTATCAGCCCCAGCATTTT
TRBV6-8	.	.	TRBJ1-4	CASRRDSAYNEKLFF	TGTGCCAGCAGACGTGACAGCGCCTATAATGAAAAACTGTTTTTT
TRBV6-8	TRBD1	medium-sized	TRBJ1-5	CASSYTTGSDQPQHF	TGTGCCAGCAGTTACACGACAGGGAGCGATCAGCCCCAGCATTTT
TRBV9	.	.	TRBJ2-2	CASSVGSSPTGELFF	TGTGCCAGCAGCGTAGGGAGTAGCCCCACCGGGGAGCTGTTTTTT
TRBV10-2	TRBD2	few	TRBJ2-7	CASRLSGGDYEQYF	TGCGCCAGCAGACTCAGCGGGGGGGATTACGAGCAGTACTTC
TRBV5-1	.	few	TRBJ1-2	CASSLYTGNYGYTF	TGCGCCAGCAGCCTGTATACAGGGAACTATGGCTACACCTTC
TRBV15	.	once	TRBJ1-6	CATSRSTDSSYNSPLHF	TGTGCCACCAGCAGGTCTACAGACAGCTCCTATAATTCACCCCTCCACTTT
TRBV7-6	.	few	TRBJ1-2	CASSLGSDSYGYTF	TGTGCCAGCAGCTTAGGATCGGACAGTTATGGCTACACCTTC
TRBV19	TRBD1	.	TRBJ1-5	CASSIQGAAQPQHF	TGTGCCAGTAGTATACAGGGGGCGGCTCAGCCCCAGCATTTT
TRBV19	.	.	TRBJ2-5	CASSNGETQYF	TGTGCCAGTAGTAACGGAGAGACCCAGTACTTC
TRBV4-1	.	few	TRBJ2-1	CASSQPRLVRSYNEQFF	TGCGCCAGCAGCCAACCCCGACTAGTCCGCTCCTACAATGAGCAGTTCTTC
TRBV5-1	TRBD1	few	TRBJ1-3	CASMTGDAGNTIYF	TGCGCCAGCATGACAGGGGATGCTGGAAACACCATATATTTT
TRBV9	TRBD2	.	TRBJ2-6	CASSPRTRTSSGANVLTF	TGTGCCAGCAGCCCAAGGACTAGGACGTCCTCTGGGGCCAACGTCCTGACTTTC
TRBV6-8	.	few	TRBJ1-5	CASTPSLGVSNQPQHF	TGTGCCAGCACCCCGAGCCTGGGGGTAAGCAATCAGCCCCAGCATTTT
TRBV5-1	TRBD1	.	TRBJ1-5	CARRTGGTNQPQHF	TGCGCCAGAAGGACAGGGGGTACGAATCAGCCCCAGCATTTT
TRBV14	TRBD2	.	TRBJ2-1	CASSLQSGLAGTNEQFF	TGTGCCAGCAGCCTTCAATCAGGGCTAGCGGGGACCAATGAGCAGTTCTTC
TRBV11-3	.	medium-sized	TRBJ1-5	CASSLDGSLYQPQHF	TGTGCCAGCAGCTTAGATGGCAGCCTCTATCAGCCCCAGCATTTT
TRBV9	TRBD2	.	TRBJ2-3	CASSPGLAVDTQYF	TGTGCCAGCAGCCCAGGACTAGCTGTAGATACGCAGTATTTT
TRBV6-8	.	few	TRBJ2-2	CASSYFFGQGTTGELFF	TGTGCCAGCAGTTACTTTTTTGGCCAGGGGACCACCGGGGAGCTGTTTTTT
TRBV19	.	few	TRBJ2-4	CASSTSGLNIQYF	TGTGCCAGTAGTACCTCGGGACTAAACATTCAGTACTTC
TRBV30	TRBD1	.	TRBJ1-6	CAWSAGQDNSPLHF	TGTGCCTGGAGCGCAGGACAGGATAATTCACCCCTCCACTTT
TRBV28	.	.	TRBJ1-6	CASRTKGGKGSPLHF	TGTGCCAGCAGAACCAAAGGGGGGAAGGGTTCACCCCTCCACTTT
TRBV11-3	.	.	TRBJ1-6	CASSLVPQGTYNSPLHF	TGTGCCAGCAGCTTAGTCCCGCAGGGGACATATAATTCACCCCTCCACTTT
TRBV19	.	.	TRBJ1-2	CASSSRGRGGYTF	TGTGCCAGTAGTTCGAGAGGGAGGGGTGGCTACACCTTC
TRBV12-5	.	.	TRBJ2-4	CASGLVWGPGKNIQYF	TGTGCTAGTGGTTTGGTGTGGGGGCCGGGCAAAAACATTCAGTACTTC
TRBV29-1	.	.	TRBJ2-3	CSVGISSSTDTQYF	TGCAGCGTCGGGATTAGCTCTAGCACAGATACGCAGTATTTT
TRBV30	TRBD1	.	TRBJ2-3	CAWGAGQGMKDTQYF	TGTGCCTGGGGCGCCGGACAGGGTATGAAAGATACGCAGTATTTT
TRBV11-3	TRBD1	.	TRBJ1-2	CASSLGGGGRYGYTF	TGTGCCAGCAGCCTAGGGGGCGGCGGACGCTATGGCTACACCTTC
TRBV6-8	TRBD2	few	TRBJ2-1	CASSYSTTSGGTNEQFF	TGTGCCAGCAGTTACTCGACTACTAGCGGGGGGACTAATGAGCAGTTCTTC
TRBV19	.	.	TRBJ1-4	CASSVQRGEKLFF	TGTGCCAGTAGTGTACAGAGGGGTGAAAAACTGTTTTTT